These 4 T cell receptor beta chains share one sample of origin, sequenced in a study of T cells in Graves' hyperthyroidism and ophthalmopathy (dated by TCRdb to the late 2010s). Libraries were constructed by multiplex PCR. Sequenced using an Illumina HiSeq 2000. Amplification of TCR beta CDR3 regions was carried out from RNA transcripts. For the first round of RT-PCR on the TCR CDR3, the HTBI primer set was used together with the Qiagen OneStep RT-PCR kit. TCRdb trimmed public reads at Q25 via fastp, called clones via MiXCR and kept in-frame beta chains. Rows with one shared CDR3 protein collapse into an entry with the most common genes and DNA. Present in this sample are 190,000 or so distinct CDR3 sequences, about 18% of which were seen just once. The ten largest clones represent around 43% of the sample. Sequenced input: blood. The receptors shown here come from a man aged 40-55 years with Graves' hyperthyroidism.

This clonotype was seen only a few times. The chain couples TRBV5-1 to TRBJ2-5; D unresolved. V gave up 4 bases and J gave up 0 bases, with 4 bases separating them. The germline V gene has CDR1 SGHRS and CDR2 YFSETQ. The CDR3 length is 12 residues. The CDR3 DNA reads TGCGCCAGCAGCGGCTACCAAGAGACCCAGTACTTC. It encodes CASSGYQETQYF.

This clonotype was seen at least ten times. The rearrangement links TRBV28 to TRBJ1-3; TRBD1 might be the D (5 bases). The V end was cut by 7 bases, the J end by 0 bases, with 16 bases between. CDR1 and CDR2 from the germline V gene are MDHEN and SYDVKM. The CDR3 totals 16 residues. CDR3 sequence: CASNEPGRRSGNTIYF. The CDR3 coding sequence is TGTGCCAGCAACGAGCCGGGGCGACGCTCTGGAAACACCATATATTTT.

This clonotype was found many times. V gene TRBV12-3 or TRBV12-4 combines with J gene TRBJ2-2, with 9 bases lining up with TRBD1. The CDR3 sequence is 14 residues long. J was trimmed by 2 bases and V by 7 bases; bases with no gene match: 2. The CDR3 region is CASTDRGNTGELFF. The DNA for the CDR3 is TGTGCCAGCACGGACAGGGGAAACACCGGGGAGCTGTTTTTT.

This clonotype was observed a few times. This chain joins TRBV7-2 and TRBJ1-4; D gene ambiguous. With 1 base removed from V and 8 bases from J, the gap between germline ends came to 11 bases. CDR3 size: 14 residues. CDR1 is SGHTA, CDR2 FQGNSA, per germline. CDR3 protein: CASSLVLGGEKLFF. In nucleotides, the CDR3 is TGTGCCAGCAGCTTAGTTTTGGGCGGGGAAAAACTGTTTTTT.